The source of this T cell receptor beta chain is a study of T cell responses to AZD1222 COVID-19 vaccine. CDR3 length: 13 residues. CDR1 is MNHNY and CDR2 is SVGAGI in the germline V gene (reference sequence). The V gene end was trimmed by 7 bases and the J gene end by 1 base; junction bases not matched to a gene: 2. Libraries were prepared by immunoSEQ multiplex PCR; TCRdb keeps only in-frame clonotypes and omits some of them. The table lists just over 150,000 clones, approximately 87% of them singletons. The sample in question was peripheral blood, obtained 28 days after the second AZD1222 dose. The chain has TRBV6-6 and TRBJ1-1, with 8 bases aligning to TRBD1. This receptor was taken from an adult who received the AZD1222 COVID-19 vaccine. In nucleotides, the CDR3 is TGTGCCAGCAATACAGGGGGGAACACTGAAGCTTTCTTT. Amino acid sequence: CASNTGGNTEAFF.